This entry describes one T cell receptor beta chain. The antigen is unknown. This entry comes from a study of CD8+ T cells in alopecia areata. As for the study in general: The study gave tofacitinib for 6 to 18 months, then 6 months off drug. Study-wide results and limits: In scalp and blood, many expanded lesional clones persisted during tofacitinib.

Germline V gene data show CDR1 as MGHDK and CDR2 as SYGVNS. The CDR3 spans 14 residues. Trimming at V came to 5 bases and at J to 5 bases, leaving 7 bases not matched to a gene. cDNA reverse transcribed from extracted RNA served as the sequencing template. TCRdb keeps only in-frame clones here, not all; method: immunoSEQ multiplex PCR. Among 250,000 to 300,000 clones, nearly 60% were seen once, and the ten largest hold around 1.7%. The sample's treatment: oral pan-JAK inhibitor, 5-10 mg twice daily. The clonotype originates from a human donor with alopecia areata. V gene TRBV25-1 combines with J gene TRBJ2-5, with 8 bases identical to TRBD1. Specimen: CD4+ T cells sorted from blood, collected at week 24, from a patient treated with tofacitinib. Here the CDR3 DNA reads TGTGCCAGCAGTTTCTCGGACAGGGTTGAGACCCAGTACTTC. This gives the protein CASSFSDRVETQYF.